This TCR beta chain was sequenced for a study of radiotherapy plus CTLA-4 blockade in lung cancer. Across the whole study: Disease control was seen in about 30% of patients, objective responses in 15% to 20%.

Notes on the study in general: Early blood T cell clone dynamics, with interferon-beta, were reported to best predict response.

On this clone: The antigen is not known.

The repertoire was sequenced with immunoSEQ multiplex PCR; TCRdb's copy has only in-frame clones and lacks some. The sample holds roughly 73,000 clones, 87% seen once. V lost 5 bases, J lost 8 bases, and 18 bases lay in between. The CDR3 runs to 14 residues. Germline-derived CDR1 and CDR2 are MNHEY and SMNVEV (reference sequence). CTLA-4 blockade with ipilimumab, together with focal radiation, was given to patients with chemo-refractory metastatic non-small-cell lung cancer. This receptor was taken from a human donor with non-small cell lung cancer that progressed on radiotherapy plus ipilimumab. Specimen: peripheral blood, collected from a patient treated with radiotherapy plus ipilimumab. The chain links TRBV27 to TRBJ1-2; D is perhaps TRBD1 (6 bases). In DNA form, the CDR3 reads TGTGCCAGCAGTCCCCGAAGTTTGGGGGGCGGCTACACCTTC. The encoded protein is CASSPRSLGGGYTF.